A selection of T cell receptor beta chains follows, all from one sample in a study of cytomegalovirus exposure and HLA in healthy donors. Clones were sequenced by immunoSEQ multiplex PCR, and TCRdb holds only the in-frame ones, with some missing. The sample records 150,000 to 200,000 clones, around 68% being singletons. Sequenced sample: PBMCs. These receptors were taken from a middle-aged woman in good health and CMV-seropositive. Each CDR3 is given with its conserved first and last residue. D genes are given only for firm matches. Part of the rows lack a size; the others show once, few, many or a class for expanded clones.

TRBV13,.,TRBD1,TRBJ2-3,CASSRLGQGDHTQYF,TGTGCCAGCAGCCGATTGGGACAGGGGGACCATACGCAGTATTTT
TRBV10-3,.,TRBD1,TRBJ1-5,CAISETGGDQPQHF,TGTGCCATCAGTGAGACAGGGGGCGATCAGCCCCAGCATTTT
TRBV28,.,TRBD2,TRBJ2-5,CASSLVGTTETQYF,TGTGCCAGCAGTTTAGTAGGGACTACAGAGACCCAGTACTTC
TRBV4-1,.,TRBD2,TRBJ2-7,CASSQPQAGVTSYEQYF,TGCGCCAGCAGCCAACCTCAAGCGGGAGTGACCTCCTACGAGCAGTACTTC
TRBV27,.,.,TRBJ2-5,CASSLLGAGETQYF,TGTGCCAGCAGTTTATTAGGGGCCGGGGAGACCCAGTACTTC
TRBV15,.,.,TRBJ1-2,CATSRGQGRVGYTF,TGTGCCACCAGCAGGGGGCAGGGGAGAGTTGGCTACACCTTC
TRBV6-5,.,TRBD1,TRBJ1-3,CATPDRESGNTIYF,TGTGCCACCCCGGACAGGGAGTCTGGAAACACCATATATTTT
TRBV7-3,.,.,TRBJ2-3,CASSLKGGQVTDTQYF,TGTGCCAGCAGCTTAAAGGGGGGGCAGGTCACAGATACGCAGTATTTT
TRBV7-9,.,TRBD2,TRBJ2-1,CASSLRTSGFGNNEQFF,TGTGCCAGCAGCTTGAGGACTAGTGGGTTTGGGAACAATGAGCAGTTCTTC
TRBV7-8,.,TRBD2,TRBJ2-2,CASSPRTSGTNTGELFF,TGTGCCAGCAGCCCGAGGACTAGCGGGACGAACACCGGGGAGCTGTTTTTT
TRBV7-9,.,.,TRBJ1-1,CSSRLQGFEAFF,TGTTCCAGCAGACTACAGGGATTTGAAGCTTTCTTT
TRBV15,.,.,TRBJ2-7,CATRRQGKHEQYF,TGTGCCACCAGGCGTCAGGGGAAACACGAGCAGTACTTC
TRBV19,.,.,TRBJ2-5,CASSPTRQAETQYF,TGTGCCAGTAGTCCAACCAGACAGGCAGAGACCCAGTACTTC
TRBV29-1,.,TRBD2,TRBJ2-5,CSVVSGRAQETQYF,TGCAGCGTTGTTAGCGGGAGGGCCCAGGAGACCCAGTACTTC
TRBV7-9,.,.,TRBJ1-3,CASSLEGSGNTIYF,TGTGCCAGCAGCTTAGAGGGGTCTGGAAACACCATATATTTT
TRBV11-3,once,TRBD2,TRBJ2-1,CASSLGLAGFNEQFF,TGTGCCAGCAGCTTAGGGCTAGCGGGATTCAATGAGCAGTTCTTC
TRBV18,.,.,TRBJ2-1,CASSPPSGQDFNEQFF,TGTGCCAGCTCACCACCGTCGGGACAAGATTTTAATGAGCAGTTCTTC
TRBV6-5,few,.,TRBJ2-7,CASSPRTAYEQYF,TGTGCCAGCAGTCCGCGGACTGCGTACGAGCAGTACTTC
TRBV27,.,TRBD2,TRBJ2-7,CASSPSAGGWEQYF,TGTGCCAGCAGCCCCTCGGCGGGGGGTTGGGAGCAGTACTTC
TRBV28,.,.,TRBJ2-1,CASSLPATDNEQFF,TGTGCCAGCAGTTTGCCAGCGACCGACAATGAGCAGTTCTTC
TRBV25-1,.,TRBD1,TRBJ1-3,CASTGSGTGGSNTIYF,TGTGCCAGCACCGGAAGTGGGACAGGGGGCTCCAACACCATATATTTT
TRBV11-1,.,TRBD1,TRBJ2-1,CASSSRDRGIHNEQFF,TGTGCCAGCAGCTCCCGGGACAGGGGAATCCACAATGAGCAGTTCTTC
TRBV18,.,.,TRBJ2-7,CASSPSLTGLSYEQYF,TGTGCCAGCTCACCATCCCTAACGGGTCTATCCTACGAGCAGTACTTC
TRBV15,.,.,TRBJ2-5,CATSKGVGETQYF,TGTGCCACCAGCAAAGGGGTGGGAGAGACCCAGTACTTC
TRBV5-4,.,TRBD2,TRBJ2-1,CASSLASGVNEQFF,TGTGCCAGCAGCTTGGCTAGCGGGGTGAATGAGCAGTTCTTC
TRBV18,.,TRBD2,TRBJ2-7,CASSPGGASDPYEQYF,TGTGCCAGCTCACCGGGAGGGGCTAGCGATCCCTACGAGCAGTACTTC
TRBV14,.,.,TRBJ2-3,CASSQDIADTQYF,TGTGCCAGCAGCCAAGATATAGCAGATACGCAGTATTTT
TRBV28,few,.,TRBJ1-2,CASTPGAEGNYGYTF,TGTGCCAGCACCCCTGGGGCCGAAGGTAACTATGGCTACACCTTC
TRBV28,.,.,TRBJ2-1,CASISPGVNTYNEQFF,TGTGCCAGCATCAGCCCGGGGGTCAATACCTACAATGAGCAGTTCTTC
TRBV11-1,.,.,TRBJ1-5,CASSLVEQPQHF,TGTGCCAGCAGCTTAGTGGAGCAGCCCCAGCATTTT
TRBV7-9,.,.,TRBJ2-1,CASSLVPLNEQFF,TGTGCCAGCAGCTTAGTACCACTTAATGAGCAGTTCTTC
TRBV18,.,.,TRBJ1-5,CASSRNSGSNQPQHF,TGTGCCAGCTCACGCAATTCGGGTAGCAATCAGCCCCAGCATTTT
TRBV29-1,.,.,TRBJ2-6,CSVEGGSGANVLTF,TGCAGCGTTGAAGGAGGCTCTGGGGCCAACGTCCTGACTTTC
TRBV2,.,.,TRBJ2-7,CASSITPYREQYF,TGTGCCAGCAGTATTACCCCCTATCGCGAGCAGTACTTC
TRBV9,.,.,TRBJ1-3,CASSVDGPSNTIYF,TGTGCCAGCAGCGTAGATGGCCCTTCAAACACCATATATTTT
TRBV7-9,few,.,TRBJ1-1,CASSLDSSNTEAFF,TGTGCCAGCAGCTTAGACAGTTCGAACACTGAAGCTTTCTTT
TRBV11-2,few,TRBD1,TRBJ1-4,CASTEGDRLNEKLFF,TGTGCCAGCACCGAAGGGGACAGACTTAATGAAAAACTGTTTTTT
TRBV9,few,.,TRBJ2-7,CASSVDTGYEQYF,TGTGCCAGCAGCGTAGATACAGGCTACGAGCAGTACTTC
TRBV19,.,.,TRBJ1-1,CASSSASLGAPEAFF,TGTGCCAGTAGTTCAGCATCGCTAGGGGCCCCTGAAGCTTTCTTT
TRBV9,.,TRBD2,TRBJ2-3,CASSVVASGNTDTQYF,TGTGCCAGCAGCGTAGTTGCTAGCGGTAACACAGATACGCAGTATTTT
TRBV5-8,.,TRBD1,TRBJ2-3,CASSLGQANTDTQYF,TGTGCCAGCAGCTTAGGACAGGCTAACACAGATACGCAGTATTTT
TRBV4-3,few,TRBD2,TRBJ2-2,CASSQELAGGPRGGELFF,TGCGCCAGCAGCCAGGAACTAGCGGGAGGGCCGCGGGGCGGGGAGCTGTTTTTT
TRBV29-1,few,.,TRBJ1-1,CSTKWLNTEAFF,TGCAGCACCAAGTGGCTGAACACTGAAGCTTTCTTT
TRBV27,.,.,TRBJ2-1,CASRLAGSSYNEQFF,TGTGCCAGCAGACTTGCGGGGTCCTCCTACAATGAGCAGTTCTTC
TRBV15,.,.,TRBJ2-2,CATSTPGPPNTGELFF,TGTGCCACCAGCACCCCAGGGCCGCCGAACACCGGGGAGCTGTTTTTT
TRBV21-1,.,.,TRBJ2-7,CASSKQGWSPIHEQYF,TGTGCCAGCAGCAAACAGGGGTGGAGTCCCATCCACGAGCAGTACTTC
TRBV7-8,few,TRBD2,TRBJ2-1,CASSSSSGGQNEQFF,TGTGCCAGCAGCTCCTCTAGCGGGGGGCAGAATGAGCAGTTCTTC